The entry below describes one T cell receptor beta chain. Its antigen is currently not known. No much larger clonotype is one base removed from it; base qualities were not supplied. TRIzol reagent was used to extract blood RNA from unsorted whole blood, while the DNeasy Blood & Tissue kit provided the germline DNA. Chronic HBV infection was present in the patients, and the patients were treatment-naive at sampling. Before surgery, 3.5 to 4 milliliters of peripheral blood were drawn into K2EDTA tubes. TCRbeta-specific cDNA was reverse-transcribed from 500 ng total RNA using a constant-region primer and ProtoScript II reverse transcriptase. TCRbeta libraries were built with three nested multiplex PCR rounds, a slightly modified ARM-PCR procedure. The first two PCR rounds used multiplex TRBV1-TRBV30 forward primers with a Cbeta reverse primer, each for about 11 cycles. Sample barcodes and Illumina adapters were added in a final 25-cycle PCR with Deep VentR polymerase. Amplicons of 200-500 bp were gel-purified with a QIAquick gel extraction kit before sequencing. An Illumina HiSeq 2500 was used to sequence the TCRbeta amplicons, generating 250-bp paired-end reads. As for the original processing: Reads were quality-trimmed with Trimmomatic v0.33, and paired reads were merged with FLASH v1.2.11 to recover full CDR3 sequences. MiGEC v1.2.1b assigned V, D and J germline segments to the rearranged TCRbeta sequences. VDJtools v1.0.0 computed clonotype statistics and Shannon-Wiener diversity indices. To cut down on sampling bias, every analysis after diversity analysis relied on just the 250 most abundant clonotypes from each sample. Through fastp at Q25 and MiXCR, TCRdb rebuilt clones from the public reads, retaining in-frame beta chains. Each record represents a unique CDR3 protein, reported with the most common genes and DNA among its rows. The V and J calls and clone size are TCRdb's, not the authors'. This sample comprises fewer than 350,000 distinct CDR3 sequences, about 62% of them detected only once. The ten largest clones capture about 8.4% of the sample.

The data derive from a study of tumor-infiltrating lymphocytes in primary liver carcinoma (dated by TCRdb to 2015 to 2018). In terms of the full investigation: Between late 2015 and March 2016, roughly five patients in China with histopathologically diagnosed primary liver carcinoma had surgical resection. Of the five patients, three men and two women aged 30 to 69 years, four had hepatocellular carcinoma and one had combined HCC and intrahepatic cholangiocarcinoma. Tumors of the five patients were stage T1-T3 N0M0 with maximum diameters of roughly 4.2 to 11 cm. Each sample produced about 3.65 to 7.13 million productive TCRbeta reads, and read depth showed no significant difference between tissue types. The study combined TCRbeta repertoire sequencing, expression microarrays and whole-exome sequencing across five regions of each liver tumor, with adjacent normal tissue and blood. A total of roughly 35 specimens from 5 patients went through TCRbeta repertoire sequencing, namely 25 tumor regions, 5 adjacent noncancerous liver tissues and 5 peripheral blood samples. Repertoires from technical replicates were highly reproducible, with mean shared-clone rates roughly 0.87 and correlation coefficients above 0.98.

Based on the germline V gene (reference sequence), the CDR1 and CDR2 sequences are GTSNPN and SVGIG. Trimming accounts for 7 bases at V and 4 bases at J, while the number of junction bases matched to no gene is 7. The CDR3 runs 14 amino acids, cysteine and phenylalanine included. Only the CDR3 DNA stays, 42 bases, in frame from base 1. Overall results and qualifications from the work: Bulk unsorted samples precluded comparing CD4+ and CD8+ T cell repertoires. The study included only five patients, and the authors note findings should be validated in a larger study. Pairs of tumor regions showed greater repertoire overlap (mean roughly 35%) than tumor-adjacent pairs (17%) or tumor-blood pairs (roughly 14%), which is consistent with antigen-driven expansion. Because only the TCR beta chain was sequenced and unpaired alpha chains were not captured, true repertoire diversity is likely underestimated. Compared with blood, tumors had a significantly larger share of the repertoire taken up by the top 250 clones (p = 0.039).

Sequencing was done on a sample of peripheral blood. The origin of this receptor is a middle-aged man with primary liver carcinoma and hepatitis B virus infection. The sequence joins TRBV30 to TRBJ2-2, with 9 bases in between that match TRBD2. The CDR3: CALIAGVRTGELFF. The DNA sequence is TGTGCCTTGATAGCGGGAGTGCGCACCGGGGAGCTGTTTTTT.